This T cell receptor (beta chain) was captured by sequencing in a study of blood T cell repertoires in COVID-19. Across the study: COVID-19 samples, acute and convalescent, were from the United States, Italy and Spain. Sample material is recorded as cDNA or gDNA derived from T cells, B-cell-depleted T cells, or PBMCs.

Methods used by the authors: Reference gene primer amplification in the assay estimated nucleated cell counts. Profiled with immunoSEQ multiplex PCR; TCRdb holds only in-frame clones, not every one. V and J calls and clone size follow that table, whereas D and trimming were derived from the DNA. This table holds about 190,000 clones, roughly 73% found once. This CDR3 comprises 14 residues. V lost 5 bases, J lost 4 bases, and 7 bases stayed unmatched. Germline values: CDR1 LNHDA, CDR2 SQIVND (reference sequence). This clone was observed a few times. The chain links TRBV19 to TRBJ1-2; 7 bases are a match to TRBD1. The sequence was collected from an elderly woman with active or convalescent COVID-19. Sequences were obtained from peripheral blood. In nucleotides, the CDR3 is TGTGCCAGTAGTTTATCGACAGGGACCTATGGCTACACCTTC. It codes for CASSLSTGTYGYTF.